The clone carrying this T cell receptor beta chain was detected only a few times. CDR3 size: 14 residues. The germline V gene has CDR1 MNHNS and CDR2 SASEGT. Trimming took off 2 bases at V and 3 bases at J, with 10 bases between the two ends. These data are taken from a study of CD4+ T cells in melanoma. Method: immunoSEQ multiplex PCR; TCRdb's copy keeps in-frame clones and lacks some. The table includes some 6,800 clones, 52% detected once. This rearrangement joins TRBV6-1 to TRBJ1-2; D call uncertain. The clonotype originates from a human donor with melanoma. The sample consisted of cells from a culture (not recorded whether cultured in vitro). The CDR3 coding sequence is TGTGCCAGCAGTGAATCGGCAGGCTACTATGGCTACACCTTC. It encodes CASSESAGYYGYTF.